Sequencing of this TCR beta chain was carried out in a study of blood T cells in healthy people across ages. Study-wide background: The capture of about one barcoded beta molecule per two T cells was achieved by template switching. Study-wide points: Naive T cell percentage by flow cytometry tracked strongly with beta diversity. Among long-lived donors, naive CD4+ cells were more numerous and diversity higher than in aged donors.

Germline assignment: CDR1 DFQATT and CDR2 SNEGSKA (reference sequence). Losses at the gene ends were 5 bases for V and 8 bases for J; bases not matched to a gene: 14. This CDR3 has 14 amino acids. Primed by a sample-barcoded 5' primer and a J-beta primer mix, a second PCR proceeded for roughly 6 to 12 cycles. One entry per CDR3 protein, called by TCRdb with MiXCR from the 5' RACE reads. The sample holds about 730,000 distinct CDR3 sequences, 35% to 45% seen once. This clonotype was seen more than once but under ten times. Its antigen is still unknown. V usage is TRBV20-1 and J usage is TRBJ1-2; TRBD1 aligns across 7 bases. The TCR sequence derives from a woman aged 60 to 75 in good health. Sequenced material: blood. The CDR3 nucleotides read TGCAGTGCTGCTCGGACAGGTTTAAGGTCGGGCTACACCTTC. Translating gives CSAARTGLRSGYTF.